Shown below are 10 T cell receptor beta chains from a single sample sequenced in a study of T cells in Graves' hyperthyroidism and ophthalmopathy (dated by TCRdb to the late 2010s). Libraries came from multiplex PCR. Sequencing was performed on an Illumina HiSeq 2000. Amplification of TCR beta CDR3 regions was carried out from RNA transcripts. The first round of RT-PCR for the TCR CDR3 was performed with the HTBI primer set and the Qiagen OneStep RT-PCR kit. The public sequencing data were trimmed at Q25 with fastp and processed into clonotypes with MiXCR by TCRdb, which kept only in-frame beta chains. Entries are consolidated by CDR3 protein sequence, retaining the most common genes and DNA. The sample table contains about 380,000 distinct CDR3 sequences; only one count was recorded for about a fifth of them. The top ten constitute 40% of the sample. What was sequenced was blood. The receptors were gathered from a man aged 18 to 30 with Graves' ophthalmopathy.

This sequence joins TRBV3-1 and TRBJ1-1, with 7 bases fitting TRBD1. CDR3 length: 19 residues. The V gene end was trimmed by 2 bases and the J gene end by 1 base; junction bases not matched to a gene: 16. Germline CDR1 LGHDT, CDR2 YNNKEL (reference sequence). CDR3 sequence (DNA): TGTGCCAGCAGCCAAATCTGGGGGGCCCTCTCAGGGGGGAACACTGAAGCTTTCTTT. This gives the protein CASSQIWGALSGGNTEAFF. The full variable domain, in which reference TRBV3-1 and TRBJ1-1 provide the parts outside the CDR3, is DTAVSQTPKYLVTQMGNDKSIKCEQNLGHDTMYWYKQDSKKFLKIMFSYNNKELIINETVPNRFSPKSPDKAHLNLHINSLELGDSAVYFCASSQIWGALSGGNTEAFFGQGTRLTVV.

This clonotype was detected ten times or more. The V call is TRBV5-8, the J call TRBJ1-5; 8 nucleotides agree with TRBD1. The CDR3 runs to 14 residues. V lost 4 bases, J lost 3 bases, and 3 bases stayed unmatched. CDR1 is SGHTS and CDR2 is YDEGEE in the germline V gene. This CDR3 reads CASSAGGVNQPQHF. The CDR3 region has the DNA TGTGCCAGCAGCGCAGGGGGCGTCAATCAGCCCCAGCATTTT. The full variable domain, rest sourced from reference TRBV5-8 and TRBJ1-5, is EAGVTQSPTHLIKTRGQQATLRCSPISGHTSVYWYQQALGLGLQFLLWYDEGEERNRGNFPPRFSGRQFPNYSSELNVNALELEDSALYLCASSAGGVNQPQHFGDGTRLSIL.

This clonotype was seen a handful of times. The gene calls are TRBV15 and TRBJ2-5, with D unresolved. This CDR3 comprises 13 residues. Germline CDR1 is LNHNV and CDR2 is YYDKDF (reference sequence). V gave up 0 bases and J gave up 2 bases, with 4 bases separating them. The CDR3 DNA reads as TGTGCCACCAGCAGAGACATACAAGAGACCCAGTACTTC. It encodes CATSRDIQETQYF.

This clonotype was detected a few times. The genes are TRBV5-1 and TRBJ1-3, with TRBD1 matching over 9 bases. Germline loops: CDR1 SGHRS, CDR2 YFSETQ. This CDR3 has 15 amino acids. V shed 3 bases, J shed 4 bases, and the junction held 5 bases outside the gene matches. The CDR3 nucleotides are TGCGCCAGCAGCTCCTGGACAGGGGCAGGAAACACCATATATTTT. Protein sequence: CASSSWTGAGNTIYF.

There are many counts of this clonotype. This chain joins TRBV20-1 and TRBJ1-2; D perhaps matches TRBD1 (5 bases). Trimming took 0 bases from V and 4 from J, leaving 15 bases between them. The CDR3 consists of 15 residues. CDR1 is DFQATT, CDR2 SNEGSKA, per germline (reference sequence). In nucleotides, the CDR3 is TGCAGTGCTAGAGATCGAGGGGTCATGGGCTATGGCTACACCTTC. It codes for CSARDRGVMGYGYTF.

In its sample, this clonotype was seen many times. This chain uses TRBV3-1 with TRBJ1-1; D remains unclear. Deletions cut 0 bases from V and 5 bases from J, with 10 bases between. CDR3 length equals 14 residues. In germline, CDR1 is LGHDT, CDR2 YNNKEL (reference sequence). The CDR3 bases are TGTGCCAGCAGCCAAGATGTTGGGTTGACTGAAGCTTTCTTT. This encodes CASSQDVGLTEAFF.

This chain connects TRBV7-9 to TRBJ1-2, with a tentative D call TRBD1 (6 bases). The V and J ends lost 0 bases and 5 bases respectively, with 13 bases between them. The CDR3 loop spans 15 amino acids. The germline CDR1 and CDR2 sequences are SEHNR and FQNEAQ (reference sequence). The chain's CDR3 is CASSLASGQRYGYTF. The CDR3 DNA sequence: TGTGCCAGCAGCTTAGCGAGTGGACAGAGGTATGGCTACACCTTC.

V is TRBV18 and J is TRBJ1-1; no firm D call. V gave up 8 bases and J gave up 3 bases, with 19 bases separating them. The CDR3 runs 15 residues. CDR1 and CDR2 (germline): KGHSH, LQKENI. The CDR3 region is CASSVGLRGDTEAFF. The CDR3 DNA is TGTGCCAGCAGCGTAGGCCTCCGGGGAGACACTGAAGCTTTCTTT.

There are a few counts of this clonotype. This chain uses TRBV2 with TRBJ2-4; no definite D call. The V end was cut by 5 bases, the J end by 6 bases, with 20 bases between. Germline V gene sequence: CDR1 SNHLY, CDR2 FYNNEI. The CDR3 runs 16 residues. CDR3 DNA sequence: TGTGCCAGCAGTTACAAGGCTGATGCAGTCCCAAACATTCAGTACTTC. Amino acids: CASSYKADAVPNIQYF. Supplemented by reference TRBV2 and TRBJ2-4, the full variable domain reads EPEVTQTPSHQVTQMGQEVILRCVPISNHLYFYWYRQILGQKVEFLVSFYNNEISEKSEIFDDQFSVERPDGSNFTLKIRSTKLEDSAMYFCASSYKADAVPNIQYFGAGTRLSVL.

This clonotype was seen a few times. V usage is TRBV5-1 and J usage is TRBJ2-7; 7 bases fit TRBD1. V was pared by 2 bases and J by 1 base, with 9 bases of the junction left unmatched. The length of the CDR3 is 16 residues. Germline values: CDR1 SGHRS, CDR2 YFSETQ. The CDR3 sequence is CASSFEAEQGSYEQYF. The CDR3 DNA follows: TGCGCCAGCAGCTTTGAAGCGGAACAGGGGTCCTACGAGCAGTACTTC.